The 2 T cell receptor beta chains in this list originate from one sample, sequenced in a study of blood T cell repertoires in COVID-19. Data came from immunoSEQ multiplex PCR; TCRdb stores just in-frame clones and leaves some out. This table has about 140,000 clones, approximately 79% appearing once. Sequencing was done on a sample of peripheral blood. These receptors were taken from a man in his sixties with acute or convalescent COVID-19.

This sequence joins TRBV30 and TRBJ2-5; 7 bases are a match to TRBD1. V shed 2 bases and J 5 bases; nucleotides not matched to a gene: 11. Germline values: CDR1 GTSNPN, CDR2 SVGIG (reference sequence). The CDR3 spans 15 residues. CDR3 protein: CAWSRALGGRETQYF. Here the CDR3 DNA reads TGTGCCTGGAGTCGGGCCCTAGGGGGCCGGGAGACCCAGTACTTC.

This chain joins TRBV5-1 and TRBJ1-6; 9 positions match TRBD1. After removal of 4 bases from V and 6 bases from J, the junction contained 5 bases not matched to a gene. This CDR3 is built from 15 residues. Germline assignment: CDR1 SGHRS and CDR2 YFSETQ. Here the CDR3 reads CASSVGQGLNSPLHF. CDR3 sequence (DNA): TGCGCCAGCAGCGTGGGACAGGGTCTTAATTCACCCCTCCACTTT.